The 28 T cell receptor beta chains given below trace back to one sample, sequenced in a study of T cell repertoires in cytomegalovirus infection. Their cognate antigens are unknown. From the reads, TCRdb called clonotypes with MiXCR, one entry per CDR3 protein. The sample contains hundreds of thousands of distinct CDR3 sequences, around a third of which appear only once. This specimen consisted of cultured CD8+ T cells from PBMCs, obtained from culture after CMV antigen stimulation. These receptor sequences come from a human donor in good health (CMV status not recorded). Some clones in this sample may be carry-over from other donors' samples.

The chain has TRBV25-1 and TRBJ2-3; tentatively, D is TRBD1 (6 bases). CDR3 size: 16 residues. CDR1 is MGHDK, CDR2 SYGVNS, per germline. V was clipped by 3 bases and J by 4 bases, with 17 bases between them. The CDR3 reads CASSDTRQYRADTQYF. In DNA, the CDR3 is TGTGCCAGCAGTGATACCCGACAGTACAGGGCAGATACGCAGTATTTT.

The CDR3 loop reads CASSYSGGTGTQYF. CDR3 nucleotide sequence: TGTGCCAGCAGTTACTCGGGAGGGACGGGGACCCAGTACTTC. V is TRBV6-6 and J is TRBJ2-5; 7 bases fit TRBD2. The germline gives CDR1 MNHNY, CDR2 SVGAGI (reference sequence). Losses at the gene ends were 0 bases for V and 7 bases for J; bases not matched to a gene: 5. The CDR3 has 14 amino acids.

This sequence joins TRBV6-1 and TRBJ2-3; 7 nucleotides line up with TRBD1. V lost 8 bases to trimming and J lost 2 bases; unmatched junction nucleotides: 7. CDR1 and CDR2 from the germline V gene are MNHNS and SASEGT. This CDR3 has 14 amino acids. The CDR3 bases are TGTGCCAGCGGCTTACAGGGGCACACAGATACGCAGTATTTT. It yields the protein CASGLQGHTDTQYF.

This chain links TRBV12-3 or TRBV12-4 with TRBJ2-2, with D possibly matching TRBD1 (6 bases). The CDR3 sequence is 15 residues long. The V end lost 2 bases, the J end lost 7 bases, and 14 bases lay between the germline ends. The CDR3 nucleotides read TGTGCCAGCAGTTTAATCGCCAGGGGTGGCGGGGAGCTGTTTTTT. Protein sequence: CASSLIARGGGELFF.

This clonotype was counted a few times. V is TRBV7-8 and J is TRBJ2-5; tentatively, D is TRBD1 (5 bases). The CDR3 runs 15 residues. Trimming left V 0 bases short and J 3 bases short, with 11 bases between. Germline values: CDR1 SGHVS, CDR2 FQNEAQ. CDR3 residues: CASSLAGQVEETQYF. The CDR3 DNA sequence: TGTGCCAGCAGCTTAGCGGGGCAGGTTGAAGAGACCCAGTACTTC.

The chain combines TRBV24-1 with TRBJ1-5, with a weak D call TRBD1 (6 bases). Trimming shortened V by 6 bases and J by 4 bases, and 12 bases separated the two germline ends. Germline assignment: CDR1 KGHDR and CDR2 SFDVKD. CDR3 size: 14 residues. The CDR3 loop reads CATSRNDRNQPQHF. Written as DNA, the CDR3 is TGTGCCACCAGTCGAAATGACAGGAATCAGCCCCAGCATTTT.

The chain couples TRBV20-1 to TRBJ2-1, with 8 bases matching TRBD2. Germline-derived CDR1 and CDR2 are DFQATT and SNEGSKA (reference sequence). J gave up 6 bases and V 0 bases, and 7 bases lay outside the gene matches. CDR3 length: 15 amino acids. The CDR3: CSARDPGLVPNEQFF. DNA for the CDR3: TGCAGTGCTAGAGATCCGGGACTAGTCCCCAATGAGCAGTTCTTC.

The chain couples TRBV4-3 to TRBJ2-1; 10 nucleotides align to TRBD1. Trimming at V came to 1 base and at J to 0 bases, leaving 6 bases not matched to a gene. The CDR3 is made up of 18 amino acids. The V gene's germline CDR1 is LGHNA and CDR2 YSLEER. CDR3 region: CASSQGLRDRGSYNEQFF. The CDR3, as DNA: TGCGCCAGCAGCCAAGGGCTCCGGGACAGGGGCTCCTACAATGAGCAGTTCTTC.

This clonotype showed up just a few times. The J gene is TRBJ2-2, the V gene TRBV7-6, with a weak D call TRBD1 (5 bases). This CDR3 region has 16 residues. V shed 5 bases and J shed 0 bases, with 13 bases lying between them. CDR1 is SGHVS, CDR2 FNYEAQ, per germline. CDR3 sequence: CASSLWTTANTGELFF. The CDR3 coding sequence is TGTGCCAGCAGCCTTTGGACAACCGCGAACACCGGGGAGCTGTTTTTT.

This clonotype was seen once. The J gene is TRBJ2-7, the V gene TRBV15, with D perhaps TRBD1 (5 bases). There are 13 residues in the CDR3. Trimming left V 3 bases short and J 5 bases short, with 11 bases between. The germline gives CDR1 LNHNV, CDR2 YYDKDF (reference sequence). CDR3 region: CATSSTRAHEQYF. CDR3 DNA: TGTGCCACCAGCAGTACCAGGGCCCACGAGCAGTACTTC.

This clonotype has more than one count but fewer than ten. The V gene is TRBV12-5, the J gene TRBJ2-1; 11 nucleotides agree with TRBD2. The ends lost 3 bases at V and 5 bases at J; junction bases unmatched: 6. The CDR3 has 16 residues. CDR1 is LGHNT and CDR2 is FRNRAP in the germline V gene. In nucleotides, the CDR3 is TGTGCTAGTGGTTTAGTTATAGCGGGGGGGGACAATGAGCAGTTCTTC. Translation gives CASGLVIAGGDNEQFF.

The V call is TRBV28, the J call TRBJ2-3, with unresolved D. V was shortened by 8 bases and J by 2 bases, with 11 bases between the two germline ends. Germline V gene data show CDR1 as MDHEN and CDR2 as SYDVKM. The CDR3 extends over 13 amino acids. The CDR3 sequence: CASWRHPTDTQYF. The CDR3 DNA is TGTGCCAGCTGGCGGCACCCCACAGATACGCAGTATTTT.

Turning to this clonotype: One end of the junction varies from germline; a read error may be responsible. This chain connects TRBV7-7 to TRBJ2-7; the D gene is possibly TRBD2 (6 bases). Germline V gene lookup returns CDR1 SSHAT and CDR2 FNYEAQ (reference sequence). The CDR3 length is 14 residues. CDR3 sequence reads: CASSLAVGSYEQYF. The CDR3 nucleotides are TGTGCTAGCAGCTTAGCGGTGGGGTCCTACGAGCAGTACTTC.

This clonotype was counted at least ten times. V usage is TRBV7-6 and J usage is TRBJ2-2, with 9 bases lining up with TRBD1. The trim removed 1 base at V and 6 bases at J, leaving 6 bases unmatched. This CDR3 has 16 amino acids. Germline values: CDR1 SGHVS, CDR2 FNYEAQ. CDR3 residues: CASSLEQGATSGELFF. The DNA for the CDR3 is TGTGCCAGCAGCTTAGAACAGGGGGCTACGTCCGGGGAGCTGTTTTTT. Complete variable domain (other parts from reference TRBV7-6 and TRBJ2-2): GAGVSQSPRYKVTKRGQDVALRCDPISGHVSLYWYRQALGQGPEFLTYFNYEAQQDKSGLPNDRFSAERPEGSISTLTIQRTEQRDSAMYRCASSLEQGATSGELFFGEGSRLTVL.

This clonotype was counted between two and nine times. The chain combines TRBV19 with TRBJ2-2; a possible D gene is TRBD2 (5 bases). CDR3 size: 20 residues. Germline V gives CDR1 LNHDA, CDR2 SQIVND (reference sequence). Deletions cut 5 bases from V and 14 bases from J, with 39 bases between. This CDR3 reads CASSARPPITARTPGSPLFF. The CDR3 bases are TGTGCCAGTAGTGCAAGACCGCCGATCACCGCAAGAACACCGGGGAGCCCCCTGTTTTTT.

This chain connects TRBV7-9 to TRBJ2-5; the match to TRBD1 covers 8 bases. The CDR3 is 14 amino acids. CDR1 SEHNR and CDR2 FQNEAQ come from the germline V gene (reference sequence). V shed 5 bases, J shed 5 bases, and the junction held 7 bases outside the gene matches. The CDR3 protein is CASSASTGVETQYF. CDR3 DNA: TGTGCCAGCAGCGCCTCGACAGGGGTGGAGACCCAGTACTTC.

The table lists this clonotype with a few counts. One end of the junction is discordant with germline, which a read error may explain. The V gene is TRBV7-2, the J gene TRBJ2-1; 10 nucleotides line up with TRBD2. The CDR3 is 21 residues long. The germline gives CDR1 SGHTA, CDR2 FQGNSA. CDR3 bases: TGTGCCAGCTGCTTAGGGAGCGGGGGGGCTATCCGCCCGAGCTCCTACAATGAGCAGTTCTTC. This translates into CASCLGSGGAIRPSSYNEQFF.

A few counts support this clonotype. The rearrangement links TRBV10-3 to TRBJ1-3; D call uncertain. The germline V gene has CDR1 ENHRY and CDR2 SYGVKD. This CDR3 is 16 amino acids long. V was trimmed by 0 bases and J by 0 bases, leaving 9 bases between them. The CDR3 DNA reads as TGTGCCATCAGTGAGTCGAAAATGGGCTCTGGAAACACCATATATTTT. It specifies CAISESKMGSGNTIYF.

Comments on this clonotype: One junction end disagrees with the germline gene, perhaps due to a read error. This chain joins TRBV5-1 and TRBJ1-5; no clear D. Per the germline V gene, CDR1 is SGHRS and CDR2 is YFSETQ. The CDR3 covers 19 residues. In DNA, the CDR3 is TGTGCCAGCAGCTATTTTCTCGGAGATCGGCCGGGCTCAAATCAGCCCCAGCATTTT. This sequence encodes CASSYFLGDRPGSNQPQHF.

A few counts support this clonotype. V gene TRBV6-2 or TRBV6-3 combines with J gene TRBJ2-4; D perhaps matches TRBD2 (6 bases). Per germline, CDR1 MNHEY and CDR2 SVGEGT. The CDR3 spans 14 residues. V dropped 0 bases and J dropped 9 bases, with 12 bases sitting between them. CDR3 amino acids: CASSYSVEEGIQYF. Here the CDR3 DNA reads TGTGCCAGCAGTTACTCTGTTGAGGAGGGCATTCAGTACTTC.

In this sample, this clonotype turned up many times. This sequence joins TRBV7-2 and TRBJ2-7; 7 bases map to TRBD1. This CDR3 is 13 amino acids long. The ends lost 5 bases at V and 2 bases at J; junction bases unmatched: 3. In germline, CDR1 is SGHTA, CDR2 FQGNSA. CDR3 region: CASSRDRTYEQYF. CDR3 DNA sequence: TGTGCCAGCAGCCGGGACAGAACCTACGAGCAGTACTTC.

This clonotype was counted a few times. V gene TRBV6-2 or TRBV6-3 combines with J gene TRBJ1-1, with TRBD1 as a possible D gene (6 bases). The CDR3 runs to 11 residues. The germline gives CDR1 MNHEY, CDR2 SVGEGT. Between the trimmed V and J ends, which lost 6 bases and 8 bases, there was a span of 10 bases. DNA for the CDR3: TGTGCCAGCAGACCCGGGACAGAAGCTTTCTTT. This encodes CASRPGTEAFF.

This chain joins TRBV27 and TRBJ2-3; 7 bases align to TRBD2. CDR3 length equals 15 residues. Germline V lookup: CDR1 MNHEY, CDR2 SMNVEV (reference sequence). Trimming removed 6 bases from V and 6 bases from J; junction bases left unmatched: 12. The CDR3 DNA is TGTGCCAGCAGCCCTCTGGGGGGGAGTTTTGATACGCAGTATTTT. Its protein product is CASSPLGGSFDTQYF.

Regarding this clonotype: A junction boundary mismatches the germline segment, possibly from a read error. This chain joins TRBV7-7 and TRBJ2-6, with D tentatively TRBD2 (6 bases). The CDR3 loop spans 16 amino acids. Germline loops: CDR1 SSHAT, CDR2 FNYEAQ (reference sequence). The CDR3 sequence is CASSPHGGTGANVLTF. The DNA of the CDR3 is TGTGCTAGCAGCCCGCATGGGGGGACTGGGGCCAACGTCCTGACTTTC.

This clonotype appeared many times. The V gene is TRBV27, the J gene TRBJ2-1; 7 bases align to TRBD1. The germline V gene encodes CDR1 MNHEY and CDR2 SMNVEV (reference sequence). CDR3 length equals 14 residues. With V trimmed by 10 bases and J by 2 bases, 8 bases remained unmatched. CDR3 bases: TGTGCCACTTCTTCAGGGGGTCCCTACAATGAGCAGTTCTTC. Translated, it gives CATSSGGPYNEQFF.

To note about this clonotype: A much larger clonotype is one base distant, so this may be a read error. The DNA of the CDR3 is TGTGCCAGCAGCTTATCCAACCCGGGCGGGTCAACCCTCCACTTT. Translation gives CASSLSNPGGSTLHF. This chain uses TRBV7-6 with TRBJ1-6; unclear D gene. This CDR3 comprises 15 residues. The ends were cut back, 2 bases at V and 14 bases at J, with 19 bases in the middle. Germline assignment: CDR1 SGHVS and CDR2 FNYEAQ.

The chain couples TRBV6-1 to TRBJ2-7, with D possibly being TRBD2 (6 bases). The V gene's germline CDR1 is MNHNS and CDR2 SASEGT. The V gene lost 0 bases and the J gene lost 2 bases, with 14 bases spanning the gap. The CDR3 contains 16 residues. Written as DNA, the CDR3 is TGTGCCAGCAGTGAAGCTCATCGGGGGATGGCCTACGAGCAGTACTTC. It translates to CASSEAHRGMAYEQYF.

The rearrangement joins TRBV11-3 to TRBJ1-2, with TRBD1 identical over 9 bases. CDR3 length: 14 residues. Trimming cost V 3 bases and J 5 bases; bases outside gene matches: 4. Germline CDR1 reads SGHNT; CDR2 reads YENEEA. CDR3 loop: CASSFPTGGYGYTF. Written as DNA, the CDR3 is TGTGCCAGCAGCTTTCCGACAGGGGGGTATGGCTACACCTTC.